Listed here are 30 T cell receptor beta chains from one sample, sequenced in a study of T-cell reconstitution after alpha-beta-depleted transplantation in children. During its preparation, the TCRbeta library received unique molecular identifiers. Via MiXCR, TCRdb re-called the PCR reads, giving one row per CDR3 protein. The data show hundreds of thousands of distinct CDR3 sequences, with roughly 8.2% seen just once and 9.1% held by the top ten. No antigen has been identified for these receptors. General study findings and limits: One year post-transplant, T-cell counts and diversity were largely derived from T cells produced anew.

The specimen was peripheral blood, collected 360 days after TCRalphabeta/CD19-depleted stem cell transplant. Receptor source: a female patient aged 2-15 years who had a stem cell transplant for Fanconi anemia, so the T cells may come from the graft donor.

V gene TRBV23-1 combines with J gene TRBJ1-5, with unresolved D. TRBV23-1 is placed among ORFs of uncertain function. This CDR3 has 12 residues. Trimming cost V 0 bases and J 7 bases, with 4 bases left between them. Here the CDR3 reads CASSQSEQPQHF. The CDR3 bases are TGCGCCAGCAGTCAATCGGAGCAGCCCCAGCATTTT.

This clonotype was counted at least ten times. The V and J genes are TRBV20-1 and TRBJ2-5; D uncertain. V was pared by 6 bases and J by 3 bases, with 11 bases between. This CDR3 has 12 amino acids. Germline-derived CDR1 and CDR2 are DFQATT and SNEGSKA (reference sequence). The CDR3 DNA sequence: TGCAGTGCCCCGGGTAGGGAAGAGACCCAGTACTTC. Its translation: CSAPGREETQYF.

V and J are TRBV18 and TRBJ1-4; a weak D match, TRBD1 (5 bases). Germline lookup yields CDR1 KGHSH and CDR2 LQKENI. Trimming took 5 bases from V and 7 from J, leaving 11 bases between them. There are 13 residues in the CDR3. The CDR3 loop reads CASSESGSEKLFF. The CDR3 DNA sequence: TGTGCCAGCTCAGAGTCAGGGAGTGAAAAACTGTTTTTT. Using reference TRBV18 and TRBJ1-4 for the parts outside the CDR3, the full variable domain is NAGVMQNPRHLVRRRGQEARLRCSPMKGHSHVYWYRQLPEEGLKFMVYLQKENIIDESGMPKERFSAEFPKEGPSILRIQQVVRGDSAAYFCASSESGSEKLFFGSGTQLSVL.

This clonotype was recorded at least ten times. This chain joins TRBV5-1 and TRBJ2-3; no definite D call. The germline V gene has CDR1 SGHRS and CDR2 YFSETQ. The germline V and J ends were trimmed by 4 bases and 4 bases, with 13 bases remaining between them. The CDR3 extends over 14 amino acids. DNA of the CDR3: TGCGCCAGCAGCCTGGAACCTCAGGCAGATACGCAGTATTTT. It yields the protein CASSLEPQADTQYF.

The rearrangement links TRBV20-1 to TRBJ1-4, with a weak D call TRBD1 (5 bases). Per germline, CDR1 DFQATT and CDR2 SNEGSKA (reference sequence). Trimming took off 3 bases at V and 6 bases at J, with 11 bases between the two ends. There are 13 residues in the CDR3. CDR3 region: CSARVGGDEKLFF. In nucleotides, the CDR3 is TGCAGTGCTAGGGTCGGGGGGGATGAAAAACTGTTTTTT.

This clonotype was counted between two and nine times. This chain joins TRBV14 and TRBJ2-3; no firm D call. Trimming left V 3 bases short and J 3 bases short, with 16 bases between. Per the germline V gene, CDR1 is SGHDN and CDR2 is FVKESK. The CDR3 spans 16 residues. The CDR3 protein is CASSHQSLSTTDTQYF. The CDR3 DNA follows: TGTGCCAGCAGCCACCAGTCCTTAAGCACAACAGATACGCAGTATTTT.

This clonotype has a count of ten or more. The chain couples TRBV5-1 to TRBJ2-1; 7 nucleotides agree with TRBD2. V was pared by 4 bases and J by 4 bases, with 8 bases of the junction left unmatched. The germline gives CDR1 SGHRS, CDR2 YFSETQ. The CDR3 length is 15 residues. In nucleotides, the CDR3 is TGCGCCAGCAGCCCACCCAGCGGGGCGTACAATGAGCAGTTCTTC. Its protein is CASSPPSGAYNEQFF.

V gene TRBV4-2 combines with J gene TRBJ2-5; D perhaps matches TRBD1 (5 bases). Trimming took off 0 bases at V and 5 bases at J, with 13 bases between the two ends. CDR1 is LGHNA and CDR2 is YNFKEQ in the germline V gene. The CDR3 consists of 15 residues. CDR3 residues: CASSQDRAPRETQYF. The DNA for the CDR3 is TGTGCCAGCAGCCAAGACAGGGCCCCACGGGAGACCCAGTACTTC.

This clonotype showed up many times. The chain joins TRBV10-3 to TRBJ2-3, with 8 bases identical to TRBD1. The CDR3 length is 15 residues. The ends lost 0 bases at V and 3 bases at J; junction bases unmatched: 2. Germline CDR1 ENHRY, CDR2 SYGVKD. CDR3 protein: CAISESGTGTDTQYF. Written as DNA, the CDR3 is TGTGCCATCAGTGAGTCAGGGACAGGTACAGATACGCAGTATTTT.

This clonotype was seen a handful of times. This chain links TRBV7-9 with TRBJ1-2; a possible D gene is TRBD1 (5 bases). Deletions cut 5 bases from V and 4 bases from J, with 14 bases between. Germline CDR1 and CDR2: SEHNR and FQNEAQ (reference sequence). The CDR3 consists of 14 residues. This CDR3 reads CASSPGRRGYGYTF. CDR3 sequence (DNA): TGTGCCAGCAGCCCGGGGAGGAGGGGCTATGGCTACACCTTC.

This clonotype occurred a few times. The chain is built from TRBV2 and TRBJ2-7; TRBD2 matches 10 bases. V was pared by 8 bases and J by 5 bases, with 6 bases of the junction left unmatched. This CDR3 contains 13 residues. The germline CDR1 and CDR2 sequences are SNHLY and FYNNEI. CDR3 amino acids: CASALAGDHEQYF. CDR3 DNA sequence: TGTGCCAGCGCCCTAGCGGGAGATCACGAGCAGTACTTC. Filled out from reference TRBV2 and TRBJ2-7, the complete variable domain reads EPEVTQTPSHQVTQMGQEVILRCVPISNHLYFYWYRQILGQKVEFLVSFYNNEISEKSEIFDDQFSVERPDGSNFTLKIRSTKLEDSAMYFCASALAGDHEQYFGPGTRLTVT.

The CDR3 DNA reads TGTGCCAGCAGCCAAGAGTTCCCTAGTACACCCCGGGAGGATACGCAGTATTTT. Protein sequence: CASSQEFPSTPREDTQYF. The rearrangement joins TRBV3-1 to TRBJ2-3; D may be TRBD2 (6 bases). Germline CDR1 and CDR2: LGHDT and YNNKEL (reference sequence). V gave up 0 bases and J gave up 6 bases, with 22 bases separating them. The CDR3 runs to 18 residues.

This clonotype was counted at least ten times. This chain links TRBV7-7 with TRBJ2-1; 10 nucleotides match TRBD2. This CDR3 is built from 15 residues. Germline CDR1 SSHAT, CDR2 FNYEAQ (reference sequence). Losses at the gene ends were 5 bases for V and 3 bases for J; bases not matched to a gene: 4. The CDR3 bases are TGTGCCAGCAGCCCCGGGACTAGCGACTACAATGAGCAGTTCTTC. Translation: CASSPGTSDYNEQFF.

This clonotype was observed many times. This chain uses TRBV29-1 with TRBJ1-3; weak D call: TRBD1 (6 bases). Germline CDR1 SQVTM, CDR2 ANQGSEA. Trimming left V 6 bases short and J 0 bases short, with 12 bases between. There are 14 residues in the CDR3. CDR3 bases: TGCAGCGTCGCGGACAGTAGCTCTGGAAACACCATATATTTT. Protein: CSVADSSSGNTIYF.

This clonotype occurred many times. The rearrangement joins TRBV6-1 to TRBJ2-5; a weak D match, TRBD2 (6 bases). The germline CDR1 and CDR2 sequences are MNHNS and SASEGT. This CDR3 comprises 17 residues. The V end lost 6 bases, the J end lost 0 bases, and 20 bases lay between the germline ends. The CDR3 sequence: CASRSFYSGTYQETQYF. In DNA, the CDR3 is TGTGCCAGCAGATCGTTCTATAGCGGAACGTACCAAGAGACCCAGTACTTC.

This clonotype was counted ten times or more. The chain has TRBV21-1 and TRBJ2-7; TRBD2, the D gene given by the table, was not confirmed from the DNA. TRBV21-1 is flagged as a pseudogene. This CDR3 contains 14 residues. Written as DNA, the CDR3 is TGTGCCAGCACCTGGGCCTTACTCCCCTACGAGCAGTACTTC. It yields the protein CASTWALLPYEQYF.

This clonotype was seen repeatedly, ten times or more. This chain connects TRBV20-1 to TRBJ2-7; no reliable D call. The V gene lost 5 bases and the J gene lost 0 bases, with 11 bases spanning the gap. Germline V lookup: CDR1 DFQATT, CDR2 SNEGSKA (reference sequence). CDR3 size: 13 residues. CDR3 in amino acids: CSAEDKFSYEQYF. CDR3 sequence (DNA): TGCAGTGCTGAAGATAAATTCTCCTACGAGCAGTACTTC.

The sample holds many counts of this clonotype. The V gene is TRBV12-3 or TRBV12-4, the J gene TRBJ2-5; D remains unclear. This CDR3 comprises 14 residues. V was pared by 2 bases and J by 3 bases, with 10 bases between. The CDR3 bases are TGTGCCAGCAGTTTATCCTCTAGGAAAGAGACCCAGTACTTC. The encoded protein is CASSLSSRKETQYF.

The chain recombines TRBV18 with TRBJ2-3, with D unclear. CDR1 KGHSH and CDR2 LQKENI come from the germline V gene. The CDR3 runs 17 residues. The V and J ends lost 5 bases and 0 bases respectively, with 18 bases between them. CDR3 sequence reads: CASSSAVTTISTDTQYF. CDR3 sequence (DNA): TGTGCCAGCTCATCTGCCGTGACAACTATCAGCACAGATACGCAGTATTTT.

This clonotype was seen at least ten times. The CDR3: CASSPQDRATREQFF. The CDR3 region has the DNA TGCGCCAGCAGCCCGCAAGACAGGGCTACACGTGAGCAGTTCTTC. This chain connects TRBV5-1 to TRBJ2-1, with 7 bases aligning to TRBD1. Trimming removed 4 bases from V and 9 bases from J; junction bases left unmatched: 13. CDR1 SGHRS and CDR2 YFSETQ come from the germline V gene. The CDR3 is 15 residues long.

This clonotype came up many times. CDR3 bases: TGTGCCAGCAGCTTAAGGACAGGGGGTAACGATGAGCAGTTCTTC. This translates into CASSLRTGGNDEQFF. The V and J genes are TRBV7-7 and TRBJ2-1; 10 bases are shared with TRBD1. V was pared by 2 bases and J by 8 bases, with 6 bases of the junction left unmatched. Germline CDR1 SSHAT, CDR2 FNYEAQ (reference sequence). The CDR3 sequence is 15 residues long.

V usage is TRBV7-2 and J usage is TRBJ2-1, with D perhaps TRBD1 or TRBD2 (5 bases each). Looked up from germline, CDR1 is SGHTA and CDR2 is FQGNSA. The CDR3 consists of 13 residues. The V end was cut by 5 bases, the J end by 9 bases, with 14 bases between. The CDR3 loop reads CASSIPGPTEQFF. CDR3 sequence (DNA): TGTGCCAGCAGCATTCCGGGACCCACTGAGCAGTTCTTC.

By share of the sample, this clonotype is medium-sized. This chain joins TRBV6-5 and TRBJ2-3; the match to TRBD2 covers 12 bases. This CDR3 region has 18 residues. V dropped 2 bases and J dropped 6; count of bases not matched to a gene: 12. Germline CDR1 is MNHEY and CDR2 is SVGAGI. Here the CDR3 DNA reads TGTGCCAGCAGTTACCGACTAGCGGGGGCCTCAAGGATTGATACGCAGTATTTT. Protein product: CASSYRLAGASRIDTQYF.

At least ten counts were recorded for this clonotype. The chain is built from TRBV6-2 or TRBV6-3 and TRBJ2-5, with 10 bases matching TRBD1. The J segment lost 5 bases and the V segment lost 6 bases, leaving 9 bases of the junction unmatched. Germline V gives CDR1 MNHEY, CDR2 SVGEGT. The CDR3 has 15 residues. The CDR3 sequence is CASRYRQGAGETQYF. CDR3 bases: TGTGCCAGCAGATATCGACAGGGGGCAGGGGAGACCCAGTACTTC.

This clonotype showed up many times. The rearrangement uses TRBV28 and TRBJ2-1; TRBD2 matches 13 bases. This CDR3 is 16 amino acids long. The trim removed 5 bases at V and 5 bases at J, leaving 6 bases unmatched. Germline-derived CDR1 and CDR2 are MDHEN and SYDVKM. As DNA, the CDR3 is TGTGCCAGCAGTGCGACTAGCGGGGGGCGACACAATGAGCAGTTCTTC. The encoded protein is CASSATSGGRHNEQFF. Complete variable domain (other parts from reference TRBV28 and TRBJ2-1): DVKVTQSSRYLVKRTGEKVFLECVQDMDHENMFWYRQDPGLGLRLIYFSYDVKMKEKGDIPEGYSVSREKKERFSLILESASTNQTSMYLCASSATSGGRHNEQFFGPGTRLTVL.

At least ten counts were recorded for this clonotype. The J gene is TRBJ2-1, the V gene TRBV12-3 or TRBV12-4, with 9 positions matching TRBD2. The CDR3 extends over 13 amino acids. The trim removed 7 bases at V and 8 bases at J, leaving 6 bases unmatched. DNA of the CDR3: TGTGCCAGCACCGGGACTAGCAAGGATGAGCAGTTCTTC. Protein sequence: CASTGTSKDEQFF.

The sample holds a few counts of this clonotype. V is TRBV9 and J is TRBJ1-2; TRBD1 is a possible D gene (5 bases). CDR3 length: 17 amino acids. Trimming pared 6 bases from V and 0 bases from J, leaving 21 bases between. CDR1 is SGDLS, CDR2 YYNGEE, per germline. The CDR3 protein is CASTEIFPGQTNYGYTF. CDR3 bases: TGTGCCAGCACCGAAATCTTTCCAGGGCAGACTAACTATGGCTACACCTTC.

This clonotype occurred a few times. The rearrangement joins TRBV20-1 to TRBJ1-2; the D is unclear. This CDR3 has 14 residues. V was pared by 0 bases and J by 2 bases, with 10 bases between. In germline, CDR1 is DFQATT, CDR2 SNEGSKA (reference sequence). Here the CDR3 DNA reads TGCAGTGCTAGAGATCCCGGTTCGAACTATGGCTACACCTTC. It codes for CSARDPGSNYGYTF.

The table lists this clonotype with many counts. The genes are TRBV10-3 and TRBJ2-3; maybe TRBD1 (9 bases). Germline CDR1 is ENHRY and CDR2 is SYGVKD. The germline V and J ends were trimmed by 6 bases and 8 bases, with 18 bases remaining between them. The CDR3 length is 14 residues. Here the CDR3 reads CAIRGGQGTSTQYF. Written as DNA, the CDR3 is TGTGCCATCAGGGGAGGACAGGGGACTAGTACGCAGTATTTT.

This clonotype was seen at least ten times. The gene calls are TRBV20-1 and TRBJ1-2; unclear D gene. Germline lookup yields CDR1 DFQATT and CDR2 SNEGSKA (reference sequence). Trimming removed 7 bases at V and 5 bases at J, with 14 bases between. The CDR3 length is 12 residues. The CDR3 sequence is CSVARRIYGYTF. The DNA of the CDR3 is TGCAGTGTAGCTAGGAGAATATATGGCTACACCTTC.